The 22 T cell receptor beta chains presented below share a single source sample, sequenced in a study of cytomegalovirus exposure and HLA in healthy donors. PCR used 60 Vbeta primers and 13 Jbeta primers. TCRdb keeps only in-frame clones here, not all; method: immunoSEQ multiplex PCR. Altogether fewer than 95,000 clones are present, 65% to 85% being singletons, with the ten largest covering roughly 2%. Sample: PBMCs. The receptor set was obtained from a man between 18 and 35 years old in good health and CMV-seronegative.

The DNA of the CDR3 is TGTGCCAGCAGCGCCGGACAGGGGCGATACGAGCAGTACTTC. Its protein product is CASSAGQGRYEQYF. The chain has TRBV13 and TRBJ2-7; 9 nucleotides agree with TRBD1. V was clipped by 5 bases and J by 4 bases; unmatched bases: 6. The CDR3 loop spans 14 amino acids. Per the germline V gene, CDR1 is PRHDT and CDR2 is FYEKMQ (reference sequence).

With regard to this clone: At one boundary the junction diverges from the germline segment, which might be a read error. V gene TRBV2 combines with J gene TRBJ1-2; 7 nucleotides agree with TRBD1. Germline CDR1 and CDR2: SNHLY and FYNNEI. The CDR3 totals 13 residues. The CDR3 bases are TGTGCCAGCACTGAACAGGGGCCGCATGGCTACACCTTC. Its translation is CASTEQGPHGYTF. Full variable domain (outside the CDR3, taken from reference TRBV2 and TRBJ1-2): EPEVTQTPSHQVTQMGQEVILRCVPISNHLYFYWYRQILGQKVEFLVSFYNNEISEKSEIFDDQFSVERPDGSNFTLKIRSTKLEDSAMYFCASTEQGPHGYTFGSGTRLTVV.

The CDR3 here is CSVVVGGTDTQYF. The DNA of the CDR3 is TGCAGCGTTGTAGTGGGAGGCACAGATACGCAGTATTTT. The rearrangement links TRBV29-1 to TRBJ2-3; maybe TRBD2 (5 bases). Per the germline V gene, CDR1 is SQVTM and CDR2 is ANQGSEA. The CDR3 length is 13 residues. The V end was cut by 4 bases, the J end by 1 base, with 9 bases between.

This clone was detected a few times. This sequence joins TRBV2 and TRBJ1-5; D unresolved. Trimming removed 4 bases at V and 7 bases at J, with 11 bases between. Germline CDR1 and CDR2: SNHLY and FYNNEI. The CDR3 loop spans 13 amino acids. CDR3 DNA: TGTGCCAGCAGTGCGGAGGGAATCCAGCCCCAGCATTTT. This gives the protein CASSAEGIQPQHF.

The V call is TRBV13, the J call TRBJ1-2; TRBD1 matches at 7 bases. V dropped 5 bases and J dropped 8; count of bases not matched to a gene: 8. The CDR3 is 13 amino acids. Germline loops: CDR1 PRHDT, CDR2 FYEKMQ (reference sequence). CDR3 sequence reads: CASSKQGWEGYTF. The DNA for the CDR3 is TGTGCCAGCAGCAAACAGGGGTGGGAGGGCTACACCTTC.

This clone was found a few times. V and J are TRBV11-3 and TRBJ2-7, with a weak D call TRBD2 (6 bases). V was clipped by 1 base and J by 3 bases, with 10 bases between them. Germline values: CDR1 SGHNT, CDR2 YENEEA. The CDR3 is 14 amino acids. The CDR3 bases are TGTGCCAGCAGCTTAGCACACGGGGGCTACGAGCAGTACTTC. This translates into CASSLAHGGYEQYF.

V gene TRBV14 combines with J gene TRBJ1-2; possibly TRBD1 for D (6 bases). The V end lost 3 bases, the J end lost 1 base, and 18 bases lay between the germline ends. This CDR3 is built from 17 residues. Germline values: CDR1 SGHDN, CDR2 FVKESK. The CDR3 region is CASSHGGQPNDNYGYTF. The CDR3 nucleotides read TGTGCCAGCAGCCATGGCGGACAGCCAAATGATAACTATGGCTACACCTTC.

The J gene is TRBJ2-5, the V gene TRBV12-5; no clear D gene. With 3 bases removed from V and 4 bases from J, the gap between germline ends came to 18 bases. Germline loops: CDR1 LGHNT, CDR2 FRNRAP. CDR3 length: 16 amino acids. Here the CDR3 reads CASGFHLVQAGETQYF. The CDR3 DNA sequence: TGTGCTAGTGGTTTTCACCTTGTCCAGGCCGGAGAGACCCAGTACTTC.

The rearrangement links TRBV6-5 to TRBJ1-2; 8 nucleotides align to TRBD1. Trimming at V came to 5 bases and at J to 5 bases, leaving 10 bases not matched to a gene. There are 15 residues in the CDR3. The germline gives CDR1 MNHEY, CDR2 SVGAGI. The CDR3: CASSAPGQVSYGYTF. CDR3 DNA: TGTGCCAGCAGTGCCCCGGGACAGGTTTCATATGGCTACACCTTC.

This chain joins TRBV27 and TRBJ1-4; the D is unclear. CDR3 length equals 16 residues. V dropped 0 bases and J dropped 1 base, with 9 bases sitting between them. Per the germline V gene, CDR1 is MNHEY and CDR2 is SMNVEV (reference sequence). The CDR3 DNA reads as TGTGCCAGCAGTTTATCGTGGGGAGTAACTAATGAAAAACTGTTTTTT. This gives the protein CASSLSWGVTNEKLFF.

This clone has just one count. The chain joins TRBV5-6 to TRBJ1-5, with 7 bases matching TRBD1. The germline CDR1 and CDR2 sequences are SGHDT and YYEEEE. V lost 4 bases to trimming and J lost 4 bases; unmatched junction nucleotides: 5. This CDR3 region has 14 residues. The CDR3 region is CASSPGQLNQPQHF. DNA for the CDR3: TGTGCCAGCAGCCCGGGACAGCTGAATCAGCCCCAGCATTTT.

The V call is TRBV6-1, the J call TRBJ1-5; 9 bases fit TRBD1. In germline, CDR1 is MNHNS, CDR2 SASEGT. J lost 4 bases, V lost 2 bases, and 15 bases had no gene match. This CDR3 spans 19 amino acids. Here the CDR3 reads CASSERGVGGTGRNQPQHF. CDR3 bases: TGTGCCAGCAGTGAACGGGGGGTTGGCGGGACAGGGCGAAATCAGCCCCAGCATTTT.

The V gene is TRBV5-4, the J gene TRBJ1-2, with unresolved D. Trimming removed 3 bases at V and 2 bases at J, with 11 bases between. This CDR3 is 14 amino acids long. Germline V gives CDR1 SGHNT, CDR2 YYREEE (reference sequence). In DNA, the CDR3 is TGTGCCAGCAGCTCTGGCCACATCAACTATGGCTACACCTTC. Protein sequence: CASSSGHINYGYTF. Full variable domain (rest looked up from reference TRBV5-4 and TRBJ1-2): ETGVTQSPTHLIKTRGQQVTLRCSSQSGHNTVSWYQQALGQGPQFIFQYYREEENGRGNFPPRFSGLQFPNYSSELNVNALELDDSALYLCASSSGHINYGYTFGSGTRLTVV.

The table lists this clone with a few counts. The rearrangement joins TRBV18 to TRBJ1-6; 7 positions match TRBD1. The CDR3 length is 15 residues. Germline loops: CDR1 KGHSH, CDR2 LQKENI. Losses at the gene ends were 1 base for V and 10 bases for J; bases not matched to a gene: 7. The CDR3 DNA follows: TGTGCCAGCTCACCACAAGAGACAGGGAGGTCACCCCTCCACTTT. Translated: CASSPQETGRSPLHF. The entire variable domain, with the rest obtained from reference TRBV18 and TRBJ1-6, is as follows: NAGVMQNPRHLVRRRGQEARLRCSPMKGHSHVYWYRQLPEEGLKFMVYLQKENIIDESGMPKERFSAEFPKEGPSILRIQQVVRGDSAAYFCASSPQETGRSPLHFGNGTRLTVT.

A note on this clone: One end of the junction fails to match germline, which may point to a read error. The gene calls are TRBV7-9 and TRBJ2-7; TRBD1 matches at 7 bases. Germline CDR1 SEHNR, CDR2 FQNEAQ (reference sequence). There are 16 residues in the CDR3. CDR3 nucleotides: TGTTCCAGCAGCCCCCCCCCGGGACAGCCAACCTACGAGCAGTACTTC. Its protein is CSSSPPPGQPTYEQYF.

This sequence joins TRBV4-2 and TRBJ1-2; unclear D gene. V lost 0 bases to trimming and J lost 3 bases, with 11 bases between them. Germline V gives CDR1 LGHNA, CDR2 YNFKEQ. The CDR3 is made up of 15 amino acids. CDR3 sequence: CASSQEELSDYGYTF. The CDR3 bases are TGTGCCAGCAGCCAAGAAGAACTTTCCGACTATGGCTACACCTTC.

The chain employs TRBV2 and TRBJ2-1; D gene uncertain. The germline V gene encodes CDR1 SNHLY and CDR2 FYNNEI. V lost 4 bases, J lost 0 bases, and 10 bases lay in between. CDR3 length: 15 amino acids. DNA of the CDR3: TGTGCCAGCAGTGTTTATAAGAGCTCCTACAATGAGCAGTTCTTC. Residues: CASSVYKSSYNEQFF.

CDR3 in DNA: TGTGCCTGGAGAGAAACTGATTATGGCTACACCTTC. Protein: CAWRETDYGYTF. This chain connects TRBV30 to TRBJ1-2; unclear D gene. The CDR3 spans 12 residues. The V end was cut by 3 bases, the J end by 5 bases, with 10 bases between. Per germline, CDR1 GTSNPN and CDR2 SVGIG (reference sequence).

The chain uses TRBV4-1 and TRBJ2-5; a possible D gene is TRBD1 (6 bases). Germline loops: CDR1 MGHRA, CDR2 YSYEKL. V was clipped by 0 bases and J by 5 bases, with 16 bases between them. CDR3 length: 16 residues. The CDR3 is CASSQENRDVRETQYF. The CDR3 DNA is TGCGCCAGCAGCCAAGAGAACAGGGATGTTCGGGAGACCCAGTACTTC.

This chain joins TRBV9 and TRBJ1-1, with a possible D match to TRBD1 (5 bases). Germline values: CDR1 SGDLS, CDR2 YYNGEE. V was shortened by 3 bases and J by 5 bases, with 14 bases between the two germline ends. The CDR3 has 14 amino acids. In DNA form, the CDR3 reads TGTGCCAGCAGCGCAATTCAGGGTGTGACTGAAGCTTTCTTT. Encoded protein: CASSAIQGVTEAFF.

The V gene is TRBV4-1, the J gene TRBJ2-6, with D maybe TRBD2 (6 bases). The germline gives CDR1 MGHRA, CDR2 YSYEKL. V lost 4 bases, J lost 0 bases, and 22 bases lay in between. The CDR3 runs to 20 residues. Written as DNA, the CDR3 is TGCGCCAGCAGCCCTCGGGACTCAGACCTGGGGAACTCTGGGGCCAACGTCCTGACTTTC. Protein sequence: CASSPRDSDLGNSGANVLTF.

The chain has TRBV29-1 and TRBJ1-1; TRBD1 matches at 8 bases. Germline V gives CDR1 SQVTM, CDR2 ANQGSEA. The J segment lost 2 bases and the V segment lost 8 bases, leaving 4 bases of the junction unmatched. This CDR3 contains 12 residues. In DNA form, the CDR3 reads TGCAGCATGGGGACAGGAAACACTGAAGCTTTCTTT. Protein product: CSMGTGNTEAFF.